This T cell receptor (beta chain) was observed in a study of radiotherapy plus CTLA-4 blockade in lung cancer. Study details: Objective responses emerged in over 15% of patients, and 31% attained disease control. Study results and limitations: Blood saw expansion of tumor-derived TCR clones after radiotherapy plus ipilimumab.

Measured with immunoSEQ multiplex PCR; TCRdb has only the in-frame clones, and not every one. Among 85,000 to 130,000 clones listed, over 75% were seen once. This clone was picked up one time. Its antigen is unknown. CDR3 length: 14 residues. Trimming pared 4 bases from V and 5 bases from J, leaving 12 bases between. CDR1 is MNHNY and CDR2 is SVGAGI in the germline V gene (reference sequence). The V and J genes are TRBV6-6 and TRBJ2-1; maybe TRBD1 (6 bases). The source of this sequence is a human donor with non-small cell lung cancer that progressed on radiotherapy plus ipilimumab. Some clones in this sample may be carry-over from other donors' samples. The source was peripheral blood, collected from a patient treated with radiotherapy plus ipilimumab. CDR3 region: CASSSRGNDNEQFF. For the CDR3, the DNA is TGTGCCAGCAGTTCCAGGGGTAATGACAATGAGCAGTTCTTC.